Shown below are 30 T cell receptor beta chains from a single sample sequenced in a study of cytomegalovirus exposure and HLA in healthy donors. PCR primers comprised 60 Vbeta and 13 Jbeta primers. Repertoires were generated with immunoSEQ multiplex PCR, while TCRdb's copy carries only in-frame clones and drops some. Of about 100,000 clones listed, around 74% are singletons. The material sequenced was PBMCs. These receptors originate from a man aged 35 to 55 in good health and CMV-seropositive.

This clone has just a few counts. The V and J genes are TRBV7-9 and TRBJ1-2; the D gene is possibly TRBD1 (6 bases). The germline V and J ends were trimmed by 2 bases and 1 base, with 11 bases remaining between them. Germline V CDR1 and CDR2: SEHNR, FQNEAQ (reference sequence). The CDR3 is 15 amino acids. The CDR3 bases are TGTGCCAGCAGCTTACCCGGACAGCGTAACTATGGCTACACCTTC. Translation gives CASSLPGQRNYGYTF.

J is TRBJ1-5 and V is TRBV19; a weak D match, TRBD1 (5 bases). CDR3 length: 15 residues. Per germline, CDR1 LNHDA and CDR2 SQIVND (reference sequence). The ends were cut back, 6 bases at V and 4 bases at J, with 16 bases in the middle. The CDR3 is CASSRDPAGNQPQHF. The CDR3 coding sequence is TGTGCCAGTAGCAGGGACCCAGCGGGTAATCAGCCCCAGCATTTT.

The rearrangement joins TRBV9 to TRBJ2-1, with no clear D. CDR1 is SGDLS and CDR2 is YYNGEE in the germline V gene. The CDR3 has 18 residues. Trimming took off 3 bases at V and 4 bases at J, with 23 bases between the two ends. CDR3 in amino acids: CASSATYYTLREYNEQFF. The CDR3 coding sequence is TGTGCCAGCAGCGCCACTTACTATACGCTCCGAGAATACAATGAGCAGTTCTTC.

This chain connects TRBV7-2 to TRBJ2-1; D possibly corresponds to TRBD1 (6 bases). This CDR3 comprises 17 residues. Germline loops: CDR1 SGHTA, CDR2 FQGNSA. Trimming left V 5 bases short and J 6 bases short, with 23 bases between. The chain's CDR3 is CASSLRTGTPLLNEQFF. The CDR3 coding sequence is TGTGCCAGCAGCCTCCGCACCGGGACACCGCTTCTCAATGAGCAGTTCTTC.

The CDR3 nucleotides are TGTGCCAGCAGCGTATCAGGCAGGGGGGATCATAGCAATCAGCCCCAGCATTTT. This sequence encodes CASSVSGRGDHSNQPQHF. V and J are TRBV9 and TRBJ1-5; TRBD1 matches 7 bases. V trimming: 1 base; J trimming: 0 bases; junction bases outside the gene matches: 10. This CDR3 has 18 amino acids. Germline CDR1 SGDLS, CDR2 YYNGEE.

The table lists this clone with a count of one. The chain employs TRBV4-3 and TRBJ2-4, with D tentatively TRBD1 (5 bases). Germline CDR1 and CDR2: LGHNA and YSLEER. This CDR3 comprises 17 residues. Trimming left V 0 bases short and J 1 base short, with 13 bases between. CDR3 nucleotide sequence: TGCGCCAGCAGCCAAGATCCTTGGCAGGGCGCCAAAAACATTCAGTACTTC. Protein product: CASSQDPWQGAKNIQYF.

The J gene is TRBJ2-1, the V gene TRBV2; 7 nucleotides align to TRBD2. The CDR3 is made up of 13 amino acids. Germline CDR1 reads SNHLY; CDR2 reads FYNNEI. Losses at the gene ends were 7 bases for V and 5 bases for J; bases not matched to a gene: 5. The CDR3: CASNGGDDNEQFF. The CDR3 DNA sequence: TGTGCCAGCAATGGGGGGGATGACAATGAGCAGTTCTTC.

Only a few counts were recorded for this clone. The V gene is TRBV19, the J gene TRBJ1-4; D uncertain. Trimming shortened V by 7 bases and J by 7 bases, and 16 bases separated the two germline ends. The CDR3 covers 14 residues. Germline V gene sequence: CDR1 LNHDA, CDR2 SQIVND (reference sequence). The CDR3 spells CASTPYRDSEKLFF. CDR3 nucleotides: TGTGCCAGTACCCCTTATCGGGATAGTGAAAAACTGTTTTTT. The whole variable domain, remainder taken from reference TRBV19 and TRBJ1-4, is DGGITQSPKYLFRKEGQNVTLSCEQNLNHDAMYWYRQDPGQGLRLIYYSQIVNDFQKGDIAEGYSVSREKKESFPLTVTSAQKNPTAFYLCASTPYRDSEKLFFGSGTQLSVL.

The gene calls are TRBV5-1 and TRBJ2-3, with a tentative D call TRBD1 (6 bases). Trimming stripped 0 bases from V and 4 bases from J, with 9 bases between. This CDR3 is 14 amino acids long. Germline lookup yields CDR1 SGHRS and CDR2 YFSETQ. CDR3: CASSLVGGPDTQYF. CDR3 in DNA: TGCGCCAGCAGCTTGGTTGGGGGCCCAGATACGCAGTATTTT.

The chain recombines TRBV19 with TRBJ1-5, with 7 bases fitting TRBD1. Germline CDR1 LNHDA, CDR2 SQIVND (reference sequence). The CDR3 is made up of 14 amino acids. The ends lost 6 bases at V and 6 bases at J; junction bases unmatched: 8. The CDR3 loop is CASSYRQGSQPQHF. The CDR3 DNA sequence: TGTGCCAGTAGCTACAGACAGGGAAGTCAGCCCCAGCATTTT.

The DNA for the CDR3 is TGTGCCAGCAGGAGCCTCAGGGGGGATTTGGAGCAGTACTTC. This encodes CASRSLRGDLEQYF. The chain combines TRBV2 with TRBJ2-7; possible D gene TRBD1, 7 bases. The CDR3 has 14 amino acids. Deletions cut 6 bases from V and 7 bases from J, with 19 bases between. The germline V gene has CDR1 SNHLY and CDR2 FYNNEI.

This clone was observed a single time. The J gene is TRBJ2-5, the V gene TRBV6-1; 9 nucleotides agree with TRBD1. The closer fit of TRBJ2-7 to the DNA end suggests the J call may be wrong. This CDR3 spans 12 amino acids. The V gene's germline CDR1 is MNHNS and CDR2 SASEGT. The CDR3 sequence: CASRTGGYEQYF. The CDR3 DNA follows: TGTGCCAGCAGGACAGGGGGCTACGAGCAGTACTTC.

This chain connects TRBV7-9 to TRBJ1-1, with D possibly matching TRBD1 (5 bases). V dropped 0 bases and J dropped 1 base, with 12 bases sitting between them. The CDR3 has 16 residues. Looked up from germline, CDR1 is SEHNR and CDR2 is FQNEAQ (reference sequence). The DNA of the CDR3 is TGTGCCAGCAGCTTAGCGCACGGAAGGGGGAACACTGAAGCTTTCTTT. This codes for CASSLAHGRGNTEAFF.

The CDR3: CAISESKDRGSEKLFF. CDR3 sequence (DNA): TGTGCCATCAGTGAGTCGAAGGACAGGGGGAGTGAAAAACTGTTTTTT. The chain links TRBV10-3 to TRBJ1-4; 10 bases are shared with TRBD1. Germline-derived CDR1 and CDR2 are ENHRY and SYGVKD. The CDR3 loop spans 16 amino acids. The junction had 5 bases not matched to a gene; V was cut back by 0 bases and J by 7 bases.

The J gene is TRBJ2-3, the V gene TRBV12-5; 7 nucleotides align to TRBD2. Germline lookup yields CDR1 LGHNT and CDR2 FRNRAP. The V segment lost 3 bases and the J segment 6 bases; nucleotides outside the gene matches: 6. The CDR3 loop spans 14 amino acids. The CDR3 DNA reads as TGTGCTAGTGGTTTCCTACTAGCGTGGGATACGCAGTATTTT. Amino acid sequence: CASGFLLAWDTQYF.

The chain has TRBV15 and TRBJ1-4, with D perhaps matching TRBD1 (6 bases). CDR1 and CDR2 (germline): LNHNV, YYDKDF (reference sequence). The V and J ends lost 0 bases and 7 bases respectively, with 12 bases between them. This CDR3 has 15 residues. Written as DNA, the CDR3 is TGTGCCACCAGCAGAGAAGGGACAATGAGTGAAAAACTGTTTTTT. Amino acid sequence: CATSREGTMSEKLFF.

The V and J genes are TRBV6-5 and TRBJ2-7; 7 bases fit TRBD1. The germline gives CDR1 MNHEY, CDR2 SVGAGI. The CDR3 has 12 amino acids. After removal of 5 bases from V and 4 bases from J, the junction contained 2 bases not matched to a gene. CDR3 region: CASSRQGYEQYF. In nucleotides, the CDR3 is TGTGCCAGCAGTCGACAGGGTTACGAGCAGTACTTC.

The rearrangement links TRBV25-1 to TRBJ1-4, with TRBD1 matching over 9 bases. CDR3 length: 15 residues. The V gene's germline CDR1 is MGHDK and CDR2 SYGVNS. V dropped 4 bases and J dropped 6; count of bases not matched to a gene: 6. This chain's CDR3 is CASSALDRGDEKLFF. CDR3 nucleotides: TGTGCCAGCAGTGCACTGGACAGGGGAGATGAAAAACTGTTTTTT.

The chain links TRBV7-2 to TRBJ2-5; 10 bases match TRBD2. Germline CDR1 SGHTA, CDR2 FQGNSA. J lost 2 bases, V lost 5 bases, and 14 bases had no gene match. The CDR3 has 18 residues. The CDR3 DNA follows: TGTGCCAGCAGCCCCCCGCCCGGAACTAGCGGGATTCAAGAGACCCAGTACTTC. Residues: CASSPPPGTSGIQETQYF.

The chain is built from TRBV4-1 and TRBJ1-2, with a tentative D call TRBD1 (6 bases). The germline gives CDR1 MGHRA, CDR2 YSYEKL. This CDR3 spans 13 amino acids. V lost 0 bases and J lost 7, with 9 bases in between. In nucleotides, the CDR3 is TGCGCCAGCAGCCAAGAGCCAGGGGTTGGCTACACCTTC. Protein sequence: CASSQEPGVGYTF.

The rearrangement links TRBV6-5 to TRBJ1-2; 8 bases fit TRBD1. V lost 6 bases and J lost 5; bases outside the gene matches: 5. In germline, CDR1 is MNHEY, CDR2 SVGAGI. The CDR3 has 13 amino acids. The CDR3 here is CASRKTGEYGYTF. Here the CDR3 DNA reads TGTGCCAGCAGGAAGACAGGGGAATATGGCTACACCTTC.

This chain joins TRBV10-3 and TRBJ2-3; the match to TRBD2 covers 9 bases. CDR1 is ENHRY and CDR2 is SYGVKD in the germline V gene. V lost 2 bases to trimming and J lost 3 bases; unmatched junction nucleotides: 6. The CDR3 runs 16 residues. The chain's CDR3 is CAISEEAGGSTDTQYF. In nucleotides, the CDR3 is TGTGCCATCAGTGAGGAGGCGGGGGGGAGTACAGATACGCAGTATTTT.

The chain links TRBV28 to TRBJ2-3; tentatively, D is TRBD2 (5 bases). The CDR3 extends over 16 amino acids. Trimming left V 7 bases short and J 4 bases short, with 21 bases between. The germline gives CDR1 MDHEN, CDR2 SYDVKM. CDR3 region: CASTPPPGDSSDTQYF. CDR3 bases: TGTGCCAGCACCCCCCCACCCGGGGATTCATCAGATACGCAGTATTTT.

The V gene is TRBV29-1, the J gene TRBJ2-2; TRBD2 aligns across 10 bases. Germline CDR1 and CDR2: SQVTM and ANQGSEA. Trimming removed 4 bases from V and 5 bases from J; junction bases left unmatched: 7. This CDR3 comprises 15 residues. The CDR3 here is CSVVLAGGKTGELFF. DNA for the CDR3: TGCAGCGTTGTGTTAGCGGGAGGAAAAACCGGGGAGCTGTTTTTT.

The genes are TRBV23-1 and TRBJ2-4; TRBD1 is a possible D gene (6 bases). TRBV23-1 is designated an ORF whose function remains uncertain. The CDR3 is 16 amino acids. With 1 base removed from V and 0 bases from J, the gap between germline ends came to 10 bases. This CDR3 reads CASSQLGQQAKNIQYF. The CDR3 bases are TGCGCCAGCAGTCAATTGGGACAACAAGCCAAAAACATTCAGTACTTC.

This clone was observed a handful of times. The chain joins TRBV5-6 to TRBJ2-3; TRBD1 matches at 8 bases. From germline, CDR1 is SGHDT and CDR2 YYEEEE. V trimming: 3 bases; J trimming: 2 bases; junction bases outside the gene matches: 5. The CDR3 runs to 15 residues. CDR3 nucleotides: TGTGCCAGCAGCTCAGGACAGGGACCCACAGATACGCAGTATTTT. This encodes CASSSGQGPTDTQYF.

V gene TRBV27 combines with J gene TRBJ2-3; D possibly corresponds to TRBD1 (6 bases). The germline CDR1 and CDR2 sequences are MNHEY and SMNVEV (reference sequence). The CDR3 is 12 residues long. Trimming left V 3 bases short and J 8 bases short, with 9 bases between. CDR3: CASSLPRGTQYF. Here the CDR3 DNA reads TGTGCCAGCAGTTTGCCCAGGGGTACGCAGTATTTT.

The rearrangement joins TRBV27 to TRBJ2-4, with D possibly TRBD2 on 5 matching bases. The V gene lost 4 bases and the J gene lost 3 bases, with 19 bases spanning the gap. The CDR3 sequence is 17 residues long. Germline V lookup: CDR1 MNHEY, CDR2 SMNVEV (reference sequence). CDR3: CASSSSPVGEGKNIQYF. The DNA for the CDR3 is TGTGCCAGCAGTTCCTCCCCGGTCGGTGAGGGCAAAAACATTCAGTACTTC.

The chain carries TRBV28 and TRBJ2-7; D not certain. This CDR3 has 11 residues. V was pared by 5 bases and J by 4 bases, with 6 bases between. Per germline, CDR1 MDHEN and CDR2 SYDVKM. CDR3 sequence reads: CASSPNYEQYF. The CDR3 region has the DNA TGTGCCAGCAGTCCTAATTACGAGCAGTACTTC.

The V call is TRBV4-3, the J call TRBJ1-2; 9 bases fit TRBD1. The junction had 8 bases not matched to a gene; V was cut back by 3 bases and J by 6 bases. This CDR3 has 15 residues. CDR1 and CDR2 (germline): LGHNA, YSLEER. The CDR3 DNA reads TGCGCCAGCAGCCATGACGACAGGGGGAGTAATGGCTACACCTTC. Translated, it gives CASSHDDRGSNGYTF.